The clone carrying this TCR beta chain is medium-sized. Its antigen is currently unknown. Multiplex PCR in two rounds served to amplify TCR beta CDR3 from genomic DNA. Primers (each specific to one TRBV or TRBJ gene) were used in first-round PCR. TCRdb re-analysed the multiplex PCR reads in MiXCR, keeping a single row per CDR3 protein. This table holds 20,000 to 25,000 distinct CDR3 sequences, about 40% found once. Germline V gene sequence: CDR1 SGHRS, CDR2 YFSETQ. This CDR3 spans 14 amino acids. Trimming pared 4 bases from V and 4 bases from J, leaving 12 bases between. These data are taken from a study of prognosis after radiotherapy for stage I lung cancer. General study results and limits: Differing TRBV and TRBJ gene usage was reportedly seen between patients with and without metastases.

Sequenced here: PBMCs, sampled before or after stereotactic body radiation therapy (not recorded which). The source is a donor aged 50 or older with non-small cell lung cancer. The chain uses TRBV5-1 and TRBJ2-1; D is perhaps TRBD1 or TRBD2 (6 bases each). The CDR3 sequence: CASSTGDKYNEQFF. For the CDR3, the DNA is TGCGCCAGCAGCACGGGGGACAAATACAATGAGCAGTTCTTC.